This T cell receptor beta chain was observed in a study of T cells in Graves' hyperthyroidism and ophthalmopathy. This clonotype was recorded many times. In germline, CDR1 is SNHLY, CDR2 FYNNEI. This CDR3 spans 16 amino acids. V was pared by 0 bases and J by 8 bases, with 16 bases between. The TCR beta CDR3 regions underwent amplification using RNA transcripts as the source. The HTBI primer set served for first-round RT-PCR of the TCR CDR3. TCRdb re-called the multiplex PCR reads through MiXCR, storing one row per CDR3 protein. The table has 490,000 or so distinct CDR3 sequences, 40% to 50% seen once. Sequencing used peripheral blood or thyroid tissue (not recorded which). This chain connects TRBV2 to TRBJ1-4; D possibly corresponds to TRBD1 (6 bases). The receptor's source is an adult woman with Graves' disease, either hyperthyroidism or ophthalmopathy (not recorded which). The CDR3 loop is CASSEAGRGAQEKLFF. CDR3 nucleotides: TGTGCCAGCAGTGAAGCGGGCCGGGGGGCGCAAGAAAAACTGTTTTTT.